This T cell receptor beta chain is from a study of blood T cell repertoires in COVID-19. Study-wide background: COVID-19 samples from acute and convalescent phases originated in the United States, Italy and Spain. T cells, B-cell-depleted T cells, or PBMCs provided the cDNA or gDNA that served as material.

TCRdb keeps only in-frame clones here, not all; method: immunoSEQ multiplex PCR. The sample contains 250,000 to 350,000 clones, 86% of which appear only once. Per germline, CDR1 SGHTA and CDR2 FQGNSA. V gave up 3 bases and J gave up 4 bases, with 15 bases separating them. CDR3 size: 15 residues. The receptor's source is a woman younger than 45 who had recovered from COVID-19. Sequenced input: peripheral blood. The chain employs TRBV7-2 and TRBJ1-1; the D gene is possibly TRBD1 (6 bases). The CDR3 reads CASSFPGQFITEAFF. CDR3 DNA: TGTGCCAGCAGCTTCCCTGGACAGTTTATCACTGAAGCTTTCTTT.